Listed below are T cell receptor beta chains from one sample, sequenced in a study of response to subunit inactivated influenza vaccine. TCRdb re-derived calls from the RT-PCR reads in MiXCR, one entry per CDR3 protein. The sample shows about 160,000 distinct CDR3 sequences, roughly 11% of them seen only once. The sample was non-naive T cells sorted from PBMCs, taken 45 days after vaccination. The receptors derive from a man over 45 who received an inactivated influenza vaccine. The CDR3 runs from the conserved cysteine through the conserved F or W. Each record gives: V gene, clone size, J gene, CDR3 length, D gene, CDR3 DNA, CDR3 protein. D genes are given only for firm matches. The size field is filled for only some rows; it gives once, few, many or a size class.

TRBV5-1	NA	TRBJ2-2	15	NA	TGCGCCAGCAGCCCGCGACCGACGAACACCGGGGAGCTGTTTTTT	CASSPRPTNTGELFF
TRBV4-1	many	TRBJ1-2	14	TRBD1	TGCGCCAGCAGCCAATCAGAGTGGACAGGCGACTACACCTTC	CASSQSEWTGDYTF
TRBV6-1	NA	TRBJ1-1	13	NA	TGTGCCAGCAGTGAAGGGGGAGGGTACGGAGCTTTCTTT	CASSEGGGYGAFF
TRBV28	NA	TRBJ2-2	16	NA	TGTGCCAGCAGTCCAGCAAGCGACAGGCACACCGGGGAGCTGTTTTTT	CASSPASDRHTGELFF
TRBV20-1	many	TRBJ2-7	14	NA	TGCAGTGCTAGAGTCCCCCCGGGGCTCTACGAGCAGTACTTC	CSARVPPGLYEQYF
TRBV29-1	NA	TRBJ2-7	15	TRBD1	TGCAGCGTTGAAGACCGACAGGGTGGAATTTACGAGCAGTACTTC	CSVEDRQGGIYEQYF
TRBV20-1	NA	TRBJ2-5	14	NA	TGCAGTGCGCGGAAGGGAATCGGCCAAGAGACCCAGTACTTC	CSARKGIGQETQYF
TRBV5-1	few	TRBJ2-7	15	TRBD1	TGCGCCAGCAGCGTCGACAGGGTCGCTTCCTACGAGCAGTACTTC	CASSVDRVASYEQYF
TRBV7-3	NA	TRBJ2-1	15	TRBD1	TGTGCCAGCAGCTTGGACAGGGATTCGCACAATGAGCAGTTCTTC	CASSLDRDSHNEQFF
TRBV4-2	NA	TRBJ2-1	16	TRBD2	TGTGCCAGCAGCCAAGAACCTAGCGGGAGAGTAGATGAGCAGTTCTTC	CASSQEPSGRVDEQFF
TRBV20-1	NA	TRBJ2-3	13	NA	TGCAGTGCCTCTTGGACAGAACCAGATACGCAGTATTTT	CSASWTEPDTQYF
TRBV29-1	many	TRBJ1-2	16	NA	TGCAGCGTTGAATTCCCGGACAGATTATTAAACTATGGCTACACCTTC	CSVEFPDRLLNYGYTF
TRBV5-6	many	TRBJ2-5	15	NA	TGTGCCAGCAGTAGAGGGGCGGGGAGACAAGAGACCCAGTACTTC	CASSRGAGRQETQYF
TRBV12-3/TRBV12-4	NA	TRBJ2-1	16	TRBD2	TGTGCCAGCAGAACTAGCGGGGCTACGGCCTACAATGAGCAGTTCTTC	CASRTSGATAYNEQFF
TRBV18	NA	TRBJ2-7	14	NA	TGTGCCAGCTCACCCAAGGCAATGAGCTACGAGCAGTACTTC	CASSPKAMSYEQYF
TRBV29-1	NA	TRBJ2-7	15	NA	TGCAGCGTTGAAGTTTGGGGACTGTCCTCCTACGAGCAGTACTTC	CSVEVWGLSSYEQYF
TRBV7-9	many	TRBJ2-2	16	NA	TGTGCCAGCAGCTTAGCGCAGGGTTCGGTTACCGGGGAGCTGTTTTTT	CASSLAQGSVTGELFF
TRBV12-3/TRBV12-4	NA	TRBJ1-1	16	NA	TGTGCCAGCAGTTACGCCAGGGGACGGTCGGACACTGAAGCTTTCTTT	CASSYARGRSDTEAFF
TRBV12-3/TRBV12-4	many	TRBJ1-5	15	TRBD1	TGTGCCAGCAGTAAGGGACAGGGTGCAAATCAGCCCCAGCATTTT	CASSKGQGANQPQHF
TRBV20-1	many	TRBJ2-7	15	TRBD2	TGCAGTGCTAGAGATCCTAGACTAGCGGGCGACGAGCAGTACTTC	CSARDPRLAGDEQYF
TRBV5-6	few	TRBJ1-2	14	NA	TGTGCCAGCAGCTTGGGACAGAAGGCCTATGGCTACACCTTC	CASSLGQKAYGYTF
TRBV4-1	many	TRBJ2-3	17	TRBD1	TGCGCCAGCAGCCAAACGGACAGGGTGGTAGGCACAGATACGCAGTATTTT	CASSQTDRVVGTDTQYF
TRBV10-3	NA	TRBJ1-1	13	NA	TGTGCCATAGCGCCTTCAATGAACACTGAAGCTTTCTTT	CAIAPSMNTEAFF
TRBV28	few	TRBJ2-3	15	TRBD2	TGTGCCAGCAGAACACTAGCGGGAGGCGGAGATACGCAGTATTTT	CASRTLAGGGDTQYF
TRBV29-1	many	TRBJ1-3	13	NA	TGCAGCACCCAGTTCGGGACTGGAAACACCATATATTTT	CSTQFGTGNTIYF
TRBV7-6	many	TRBJ1-5	14	NA	TGTGCCAGCAGCCTCGGACCCTCTTACCAGCCCCAGCATTTT	CASSLGPSYQPQHF
TRBV27	few	TRBJ1-1	14	TRBD1	TGTGCCACCTCCTACAGCAGGGGGACTACTGAAGCTTTCTTT	CATSYSRGTTEAFF
TRBV20-1	few	TRBJ2-5	13	NA	TGCAGTGCTATCGGGGGTCAGCAAGAGACCCAGTACTTC	CSAIGGQQETQYF
TRBV9	many	TRBJ1-2	13	NA	TGTGCCAGCTCGAAGGGGCTTAACTATGGCTACACCTTC	CASSKGLNYGYTF
TRBV27	once	TRBJ2-7	15	NA	TGTGCCAGCAGTTTACGCCCACAAAGGGCCTACGAGCAGTACTTC	CASSLRPQRAYEQYF
TRBV9	NA	TRBJ2-3	14	NA	TGTGCCAGCAGCGTAGGGGGTCCGCTTGATACGCAGTATTTT	CASSVGGPLDTQYF
TRBV6-5	NA	TRBJ2-1	18	TRBD2	TGTGCCAGCAGTTACCGCCCACCGGGACTAAACTCCTACAATGAGCAGTTCTTC	CASSYRPPGLNSYNEQFF
TRBV20-1	NA	TRBJ1-1	13	NA	TGCAGTGCCAGTGCGAGGGGTCTAACTGAAGCTTTCTTT	CSASARGLTEAFF
TRBV29-1	NA	TRBJ2-1	13	TRBD2	TGCAGCGGGGCTGGGGGGGACTACAATGAGCAGTTCTTC	CSGAGGDYNEQFF
TRBV7-9	few	TRBJ2-7	13	NA	TGTGCCAGCAGCTTAGCTGGGCTGGACGAGCAGTACTTC	CASSLAGLDEQYF
TRBV29-1	NA	TRBJ2-7	15	TRBD2	TGCAGCGTTGAGTTGGTGGGAGCGGGAGGGGAAGAGCAGTACTTC	CSVELVGAGGEEQYF